Below, one TCR beta chain is given with its context. Additional DNA sequences in this sample encode the identical CDR3. The data were obtained in a study of T cell changes during pregnancy in multiple sclerosis. Some clones are missing from TCRdb's copy, which holds only in-frame ones; the method was immunoSEQ multiplex PCR. Here the sample spans more than 35,000 clones, approximately 90% being singletons. This CDR3 has 13 amino acids. Germline V gene data show CDR1 as SGHDT and CDR2 as YYEEEE. V was cut by 0 bases and J by 2 bases, with 5 bases left in between. This TCR derives from a female donor in good health, enrolled as a control in a pregnancy study. This specimen was CD8+ T cells from peripheral blood mononuclear cells, taken after pregnancy. The chain uses TRBV5-6 and TRBJ1-1, with D unresolved. CDR3 bases: TGTGCCAGCAGCTTGGGCGTTAACACTGAAGCTTTCTTT. It specifies CASSLGVNTEAFF.